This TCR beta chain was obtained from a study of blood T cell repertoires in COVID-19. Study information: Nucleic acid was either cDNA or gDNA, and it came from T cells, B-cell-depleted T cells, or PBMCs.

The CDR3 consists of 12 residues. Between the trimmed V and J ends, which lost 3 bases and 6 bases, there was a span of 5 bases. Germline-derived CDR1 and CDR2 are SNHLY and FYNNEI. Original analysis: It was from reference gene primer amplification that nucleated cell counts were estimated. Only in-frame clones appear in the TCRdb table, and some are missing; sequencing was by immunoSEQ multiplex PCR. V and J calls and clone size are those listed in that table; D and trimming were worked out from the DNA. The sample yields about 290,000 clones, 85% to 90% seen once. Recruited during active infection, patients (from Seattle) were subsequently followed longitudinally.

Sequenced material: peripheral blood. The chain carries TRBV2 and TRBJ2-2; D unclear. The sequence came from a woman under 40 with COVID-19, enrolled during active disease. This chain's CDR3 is CASSESAGELFF. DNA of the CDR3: TGTGCCAGCAGTGAGAGTGCCGGGGAGCTGTTTTTT.